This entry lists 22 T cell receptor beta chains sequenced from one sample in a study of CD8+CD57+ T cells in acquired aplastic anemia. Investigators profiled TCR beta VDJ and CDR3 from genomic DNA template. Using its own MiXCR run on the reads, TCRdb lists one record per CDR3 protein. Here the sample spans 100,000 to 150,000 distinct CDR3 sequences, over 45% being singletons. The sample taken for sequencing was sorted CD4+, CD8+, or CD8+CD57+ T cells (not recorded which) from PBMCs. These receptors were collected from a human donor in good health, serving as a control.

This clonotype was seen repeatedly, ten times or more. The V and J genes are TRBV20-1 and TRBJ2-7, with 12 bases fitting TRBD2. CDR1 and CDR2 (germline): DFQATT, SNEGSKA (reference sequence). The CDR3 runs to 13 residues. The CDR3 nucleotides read TGCAGCATCACTAGCGGGGGGATCTACGAGCAGTACTTC. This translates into CSITSGGIYEQYF.

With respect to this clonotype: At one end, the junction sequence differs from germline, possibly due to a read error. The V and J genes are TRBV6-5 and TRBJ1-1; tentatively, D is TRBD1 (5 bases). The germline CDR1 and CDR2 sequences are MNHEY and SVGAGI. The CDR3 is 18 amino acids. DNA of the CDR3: TGTGCCAGCAGTTACCTTCGGGATTTCGATAGTTGGGGCACTGAAGCTCTCTTT. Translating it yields CASSYLRDFDSWGTEALF.

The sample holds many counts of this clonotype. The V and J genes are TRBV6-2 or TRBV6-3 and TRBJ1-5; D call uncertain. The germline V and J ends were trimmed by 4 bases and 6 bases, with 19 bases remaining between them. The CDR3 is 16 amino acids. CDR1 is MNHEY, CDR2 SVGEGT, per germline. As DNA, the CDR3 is TGTGCCAGCAGTTCGGACCGGTCCCCCGACCTTCAGCCCCAGCATTTT. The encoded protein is CASSSDRSPDLQPQHF.

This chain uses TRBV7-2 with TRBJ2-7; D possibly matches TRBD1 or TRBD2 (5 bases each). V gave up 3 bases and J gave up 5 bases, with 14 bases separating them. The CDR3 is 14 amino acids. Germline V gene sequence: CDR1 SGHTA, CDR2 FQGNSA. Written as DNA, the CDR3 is TGTGCCAGCAGCTTCCGGGACGGATACGACGAGCAGTACTTC. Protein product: CASSFRDGYDEQYF.

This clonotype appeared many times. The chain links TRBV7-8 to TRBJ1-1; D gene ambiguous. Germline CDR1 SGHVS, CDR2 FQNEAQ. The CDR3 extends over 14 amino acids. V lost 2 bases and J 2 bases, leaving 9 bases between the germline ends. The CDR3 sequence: CASSLSDGNTEAFF. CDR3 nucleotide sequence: TGTGCCAGCAGCTTATCGGACGGTAACACTGAAGCTTTCTTT.

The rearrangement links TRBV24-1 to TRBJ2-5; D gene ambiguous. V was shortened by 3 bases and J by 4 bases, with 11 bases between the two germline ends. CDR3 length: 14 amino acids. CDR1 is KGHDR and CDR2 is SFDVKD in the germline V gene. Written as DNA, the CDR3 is TGTGCCACCAGTGATCGGGCTGGAAGAGAGACCCAGTACTTC. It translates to CATSDRAGRETQYF.

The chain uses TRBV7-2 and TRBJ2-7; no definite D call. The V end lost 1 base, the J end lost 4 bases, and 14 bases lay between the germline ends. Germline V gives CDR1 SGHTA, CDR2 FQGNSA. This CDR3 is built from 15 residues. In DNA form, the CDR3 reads TGTGCCAGCAGCTTAGGTTGGACCAGAAGTTACGAGCAGTACTTC. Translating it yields CASSLGWTRSYEQYF. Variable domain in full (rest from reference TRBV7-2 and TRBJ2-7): GAGVSQSPSNKVTEKGKDVELRCDPISGHTALYWYRQSLGQGLEFLIYFQGNSAPDKSGLPSDRFSAERTGGSVSTLTIQRTQQEDSAVYLCASSLGWTRSYEQYFGPGTRLTVT.

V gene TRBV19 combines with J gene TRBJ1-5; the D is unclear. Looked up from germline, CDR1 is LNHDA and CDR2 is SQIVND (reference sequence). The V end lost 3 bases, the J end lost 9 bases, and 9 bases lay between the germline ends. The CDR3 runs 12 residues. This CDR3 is CASSIGMTPQHF. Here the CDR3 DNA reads TGTGCCAGTAGTATTGGGATGACGCCCCAGCATTTT.

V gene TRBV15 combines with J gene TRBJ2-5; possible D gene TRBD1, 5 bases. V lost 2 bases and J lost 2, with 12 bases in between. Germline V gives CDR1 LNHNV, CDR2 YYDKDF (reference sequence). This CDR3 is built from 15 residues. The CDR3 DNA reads TGTGCCACCAGCAGAACCGCGACAGCACAAGAGACCCAGTACTTC. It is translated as CATSRTATAQETQYF.

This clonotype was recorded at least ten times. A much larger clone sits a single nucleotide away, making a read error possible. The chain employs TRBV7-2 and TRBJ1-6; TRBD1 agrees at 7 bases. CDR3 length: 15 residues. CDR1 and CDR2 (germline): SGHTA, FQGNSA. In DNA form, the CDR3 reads TGTGCCAGCAGCTCGACAGGGCGGGGGAATTCACCCCACCACTTT. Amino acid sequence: CASSSTGRGNSPHHF.

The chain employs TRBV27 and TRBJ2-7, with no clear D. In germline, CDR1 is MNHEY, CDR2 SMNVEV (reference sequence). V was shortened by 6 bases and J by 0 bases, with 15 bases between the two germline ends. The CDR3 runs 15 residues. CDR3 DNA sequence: TGTGCCAGCAGCCCTTCCGGCGCGAGCTCCTACGAGCAGTACGTC. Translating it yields CASSPSGASSYEQYV.

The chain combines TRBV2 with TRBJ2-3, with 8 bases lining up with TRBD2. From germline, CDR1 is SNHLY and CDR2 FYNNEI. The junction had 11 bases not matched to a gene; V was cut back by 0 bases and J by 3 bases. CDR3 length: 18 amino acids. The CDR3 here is CASSEATLPGGRTDTQYF. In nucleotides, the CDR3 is TGTGCCAGCAGTGAAGCAACCTTACCAGGCGGGAGGACAGATACGCAGTATTTT. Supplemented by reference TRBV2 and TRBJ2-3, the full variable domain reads EPEVTQTPSHQVTQMGQEVILRCVPISNHLYFYWYRQILGQKVEFLVSFYNNEISEKSEIFDDQFSVERPDGSNFTLKIRSTKLEDSAMYFCASSEATLPGGRTDTQYFGPGTRLTVL.

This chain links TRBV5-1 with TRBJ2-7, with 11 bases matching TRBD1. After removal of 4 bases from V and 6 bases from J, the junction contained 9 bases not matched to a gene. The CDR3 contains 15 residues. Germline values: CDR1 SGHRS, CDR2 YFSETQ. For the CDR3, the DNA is TGCGCCAGCAGCACACCCGGGACAGGGGGGGGCGAGCAGTACTTC. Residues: CASSTPGTGGGEQYF.

CDR3 amino acids: CSASQQENYGYTF. The CDR3 nucleotides read TGCAGTGCTAGTCAACAGGAGAACTATGGCTACACCTTC. The V gene is TRBV20-1, the J gene TRBJ1-2; possible D gene TRBD1, 5 bases. The CDR3 extends over 13 amino acids. V gave up 3 bases and J gave up 2 bases, with 10 bases separating them. CDR1 and CDR2 from the germline V gene are DFQATT and SNEGSKA (reference sequence).

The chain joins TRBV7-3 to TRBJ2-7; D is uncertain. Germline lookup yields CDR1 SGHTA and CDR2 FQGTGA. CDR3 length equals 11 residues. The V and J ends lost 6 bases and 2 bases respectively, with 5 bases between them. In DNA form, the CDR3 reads TGTGCCAGCAGGAACACCTACGAGCAGTACTTC. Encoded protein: CASRNTYEQYF.

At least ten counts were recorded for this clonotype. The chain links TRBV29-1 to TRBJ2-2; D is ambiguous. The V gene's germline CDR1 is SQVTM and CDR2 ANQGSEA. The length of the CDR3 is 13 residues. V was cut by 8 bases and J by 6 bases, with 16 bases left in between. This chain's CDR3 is CSTGGGPPGELFF. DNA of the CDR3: TGCAGCACGGGTGGTGGCCCACCCGGGGAGCTGTTTTTT.

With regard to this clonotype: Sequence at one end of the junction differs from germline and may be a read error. Written as DNA, the CDR3 is TGTGCCAGTAGTAAGGGTCCCAATCAGCCCCAGCACTTT. Protein sequence: CASSKGPNQPQHF. The chain has TRBV19 and TRBJ1-5; D is ambiguous. The CDR3 is 13 residues long. CDR1 is LNHDA and CDR2 is SQIVND in the germline V gene (reference sequence).

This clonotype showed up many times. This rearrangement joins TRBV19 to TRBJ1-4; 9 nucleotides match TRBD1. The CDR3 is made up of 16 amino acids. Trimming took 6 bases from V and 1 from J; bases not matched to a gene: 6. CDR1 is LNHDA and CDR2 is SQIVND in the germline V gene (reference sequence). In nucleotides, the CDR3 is TGTGCCAGTAGACAGGGGGCGTCGGTAACTAATGAAAAACTGTTTTTT. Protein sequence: CASRQGASVTNEKLFF.

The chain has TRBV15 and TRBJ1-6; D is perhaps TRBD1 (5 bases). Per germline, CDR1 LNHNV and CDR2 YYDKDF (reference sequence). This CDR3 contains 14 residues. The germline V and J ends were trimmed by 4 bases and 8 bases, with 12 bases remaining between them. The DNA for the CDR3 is TGTGCCACCAGCACCGGGGGTTACGATTCACCCCTCCACTTT. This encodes CATSTGGYDSPLHF.

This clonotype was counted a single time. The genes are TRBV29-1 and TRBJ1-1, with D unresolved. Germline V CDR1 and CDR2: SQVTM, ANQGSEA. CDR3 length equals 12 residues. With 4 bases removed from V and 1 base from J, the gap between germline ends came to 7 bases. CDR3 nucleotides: TGCAGCGTTGTGAAGGAGAACACTGAAGCTTTCTTT. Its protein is CSVVKENTEAFF.

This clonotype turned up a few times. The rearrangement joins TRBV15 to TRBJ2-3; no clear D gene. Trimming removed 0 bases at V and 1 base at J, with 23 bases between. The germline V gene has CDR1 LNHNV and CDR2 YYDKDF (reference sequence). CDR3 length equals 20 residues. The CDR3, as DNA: TGTGCCACCAGCAGAGATGGGCGGCTGGCAGACCCCCAGGGCACAGATACGCAGTATTTT. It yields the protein CATSRDGRLADPQGTDTQYF.

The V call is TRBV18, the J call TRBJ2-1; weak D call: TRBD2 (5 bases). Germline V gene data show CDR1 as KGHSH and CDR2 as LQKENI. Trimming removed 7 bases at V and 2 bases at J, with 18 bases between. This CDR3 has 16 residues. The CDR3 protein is CASYPDVSGTYNEQFF. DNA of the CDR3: TGTGCCAGCTACCCAGATGTATCCGGGACCTACAATGAGCAGTTCTTC.